The 8 T cell receptor beta chains presented below share a single source sample, sequenced in a study of naive and memory T cell subsets listed by TCRdb under 2017. What the research found in general, with its limitations: Naive repertoires, especially CD8, contained a few larger clonotypes, possibly memory cells re-expressing CD45RA.

These receptors lack a known antigen. The library was built by means of UMI-ligation and nested PCR. Sequencer: Illumina MiSeq. To cover both TRBC1 and TRBC2, the beta constant-region primer consisted of an equimolar mix of two oligonucleotides. The ligated cDNA went through four rounds of PCR with nested alpha and beta constant-region primers together with the SP2 primer. The public sequencing data were trimmed at Q25 with fastp and processed into clonotypes with MiXCR by TCRdb, which kept only in-frame beta chains. Rows with one shared CDR3 protein collapse into an entry with the most common genes and DNA. The sample records about 160,000 distinct CDR3 sequences, 22% of which are singletons. The top ten clonotypes cover 0.11% of the sample. Sequencing input: naive CD4+ T cells from blood. Taken with the paper, the label for cell subset or site translates to: naive T cells, CD45RA high CD27+. These TCRs come from a human donor in good health.

This clonotype was seen at least ten times. This chain connects TRBV10-3 to TRBJ2-1, with D perhaps TRBD1 (6 bases). V lost 7 bases and J 6 bases, leaving 13 bases between the germline ends. Germline V gene sequence: CDR1 ENHRY, CDR2 SYGVKD. CDR3 length: 13 residues. The CDR3 loop reads CAITQDSGNEQFF. The CDR3 bases are TGTGCCATCACCCAGGACAGTGGCAATGAGCAGTTCTTC.

This clonotype was picked up many times. The chain carries TRBV29-1 and TRBJ2-1, with TRBD2 matching 11 bases. The germline gives CDR1 SQVTM, CDR2 ANQGSEA. The V and J ends lost 4 bases and 6 bases, in that order; junction bases with no gene match: 17. The CDR3 is 18 residues long. This CDR3 reads CSVGVVLRSSGRANEQFF. CDR3 DNA: TGCAGCGTTGGGGTTGTCCTTCGCAGTAGCGGGAGGGCCAATGAGCAGTTCTTC.

The sample holds a few counts of this clonotype. V and J are TRBV5-1 and TRBJ2-7, with 14 positions matching TRBD2. The V and J ends lost 5 bases and 6 bases, in that order; junction bases with no gene match: 7. Germline V lookup: CDR1 SGHRS, CDR2 YFSETQ. This CDR3 spans 15 amino acids. CDR3 coding DNA: TGCGCCAGCAGACTTGGACTAGCGGGAGGAGGCGAGCAGTACTTC. It is translated as CASRLGLAGGGEQYF.

This rearrangement joins TRBV29-1 to TRBJ2-7, with TRBD2 matching 7 bases. Germline-derived CDR1 and CDR2 are SQVTM and ANQGSEA. Losses at the gene ends were 3 bases for V and 5 bases for J; bases not matched to a gene: 13. CDR3 length: 15 residues. The DNA of the CDR3 is TGCAGCGTTGAGGTAACGGGCCTCCGGGGGGACGAGCAGTACTTC. Translation gives CSVEVTGLRGDEQYF.

The V gene is TRBV27, the J gene TRBJ2-7, with D possibly being TRBD1 (6 bases). This CDR3 region has 14 residues. The ends were cut back, 7 bases at V and 0 bases at J, with 13 bases in the middle. CDR1 is MNHEY, CDR2 SMNVEV, per germline (reference sequence). CDR3 nucleotide sequence: TGTGCCAGCAAACGGCAGGGGTCCTCCTACGAGCAGTACTTC. The encoded protein is CASKRQGSSYEQYF.

The V call is TRBV6-1, the J call TRBJ1-6; D call uncertain. The CDR3 is 18 residues long. Germline values: CDR1 MNHNS, CDR2 SASEGT. V was clipped by 1 base and J by 0 bases, with 13 bases between them. The CDR3 region is CASSEVSWRSSYNSPLHF. CDR3 bases: TGTGCCAGCAGTGAAGTTAGTTGGAGAAGCTCCTATAATTCACCCCTCCACTTT.

This clonotype showed up many times. The V gene is TRBV10-3, the J gene TRBJ2-1; 9 nucleotides match TRBD1. V lost 4 bases to trimming and J lost 5 bases; unmatched junction nucleotides: 9. Germline loops: CDR1 ENHRY, CDR2 SYGVKD. CDR3 length: 16 residues. The CDR3 region has the DNA TGTGCCATCAGTGGAGGACAGGGGTCGCTCGACAATGAGCAGTTCTTC. As protein: CAISGGQGSLDNEQFF.

This clonotype was observed a handful of times. The rearrangement links TRBV28 to TRBJ2-5, with 10 bases matching TRBD1. The CDR3 is 18 amino acids. Germline lookup yields CDR1 MDHEN and CDR2 SYDVKM. With 4 bases clipped from V and 0 bases from J, the junction kept 11 bases outside the gene matches. CDR3 DNA sequence: TGTGCCAGCAGTTCCACCGGGACAGGGGCGCTGTACCAAGAGACCCAGTACTTC. Its translation: CASSSTGTGALYQETQYF.